This entry lists 20 T cell receptor beta chains sequenced from one sample in a study of beta chain features in type 1 diabetes. Expressed TCRB transcripts were sequenced because the entire RNA isolate underwent reverse transcription. This table comes from immunoSEQ multiplex PCR, and its TCRdb copy is limited to in-frame clones, with some not included. The sample has 200,000 to 300,000 clones; 25% to 30% are singletons. Sequencing was carried out using central memory CD4+ T cells from blood. The receptor source for this set is a man younger than 45 in good health.

This clone was observed a few times. The chain employs TRBV2 and TRBJ2-3, with D uncertain. The germline V and J ends were trimmed by 6 bases and 0 bases, with 1 base remaining between them. Per germline, CDR1 SNHLY and CDR2 FYNNEI. The CDR3 consists of 11 residues. This chain's CDR3 is CASRSTDTQYF. DNA of the CDR3: TGTGCCAGCAGGAGCACAGATACGCAGTATTTT.

This clone appeared a few times. In the same sample, other DNA sequences code for this CDR3. The chain employs TRBV29-1 and TRBJ2-1; D not resolved. Germline CDR1 and CDR2: SQVTM and ANQGSEA. The V end was cut by 0 bases, the J end by 9 bases, with 6 bases between. CDR3 size: 11 residues. Here the CDR3 reads CSVEDVGEQFF. Here the CDR3 DNA reads TGCAGCGTTGAAGATGTTGGTGAGCAGTTCTTC.

The rearrangement uses TRBV15 and TRBJ1-2; D is perhaps TRBD1 (6 bases). The CDR3 sequence is 15 residues long. In germline, CDR1 is LNHNV, CDR2 YYDKDF (reference sequence). The V gene lost 4 bases and the J gene lost 7 bases, with 19 bases spanning the gap. CDR3 DNA sequence: TGTGCCACCAGCATACACCAGGGGCAGGGGTTTGGCTACACCTTC. Its translation is CATSIHQGQGFGYTF.

This clone was counted at least ten times. CDR3 in amino acids: CASSPGTSGRRSDTQYF. CDR3 DNA: TGTGCCAGCAGCCCCGGGACTAGCGGGAGAAGGTCAGATACGCAGTATTTT. The rearrangement links TRBV2 to TRBJ2-3, with 14 bases identical to TRBD2. There are 17 residues in the CDR3. Germline CDR1 is SNHLY and CDR2 is FYNNEI. Losses at the gene ends were 6 bases for V and 4 bases for J; bases not matched to a gene: 9.

The J gene is TRBJ2-5, the V gene TRBV18; D may be TRBD1 (7 bases). Germline CDR1 reads KGHSH; CDR2 reads LQKENI. V lost 3 bases to trimming and J lost 5 bases, with 13 bases between them. CDR3 length: 14 amino acids. DNA of the CDR3: TGTGCCAGCTCACCGGAGACAGGGAGGGAGACCCAGTACTTC. It specifies CASSPETGRETQYF.

The table lists this clone with a few counts. Given a far larger clone just one base away, this is likely a sequencing read error. The CDR3 protein is CASSPSRDRDNEQYF. The CDR3 DNA follows: TGTGCCAGCTCACCAAGCCGGGACAGGGACAATGAGCAGTACTTC. This chain uses TRBV18 with TRBJ2-7, with TRBD1 matching 9 bases. CDR1 KGHSH and CDR2 LQKENI come from the germline V gene. V was clipped by 2 bases and J by 7 bases; unmatched bases: 9. This CDR3 is 15 amino acids long.

This clone turned up a few times. V and J are TRBV15 and TRBJ2-7; D unresolved. Germline assignment: CDR1 LNHNV and CDR2 YYDKDF (reference sequence). The length of the CDR3 is 14 residues. The ends were cut back, 0 bases at V and 1 base at J, with 7 bases in the middle. As DNA, the CDR3 is TGTGCCACCAGCAGAGAATCGGTTTCCTACGAGCAGTACTTC. It specifies CATSRESVSYEQYF.

This chain uses TRBV11-2 with TRBJ2-7; the match to TRBD1 covers 8 bases. The CDR3 contains 19 residues. After removal of 1 base from V and 3 bases from J, the junction contained 17 bases not matched to a gene. Germline CDR1 is SGHAT and CDR2 is FQNNGV. The CDR3 DNA sequence: TGTGCCAGCAGCTTAGGCCGGGACAGGACGTCCTCTACTTACTACGAGCAGTACTTC. It translates to CASSLGRDRTSSTYYEQYF.

The chain carries TRBV28 and TRBJ2-1, with D possibly matching TRBD2 (6 bases). V lost 5 bases and J lost 2, with 16 bases in between. This CDR3 region has 16 residues. Germline-derived CDR1 and CDR2 are MDHEN and SYDVKM. CDR3 DNA: TGTGCCAGCAGTCCCCCCTCGGGAGCTACCTACAATGAGCAGTTCTTC. This gives the protein CASSPPSGATYNEQFF.

This clone was observed a few times. The chain is built from TRBV19 and TRBJ2-7; 7 nucleotides match TRBD1. Germline V gene data show CDR1 as LNHDA and CDR2 as SQIVND (reference sequence). There are 14 residues in the CDR3. With 4 bases clipped from V and 4 bases from J, the junction kept 7 bases outside the gene matches. The CDR3, as DNA: TGTGCCAGTAGTACCCCGGACAGGCTGTACGAGCAGTACTTC. This codes for CASSTPDRLYEQYF.

CDR3 region: CAWSLRGGVRETQYF. CDR3 DNA: TGTGCCTGGAGCCTTCGGGGGGGAGTTCGGGAGACCCAGTACTTC. The chain recombines TRBV30 with TRBJ2-5, with 8 bases that match TRBD2. The germline CDR1 and CDR2 sequences are GTSNPN and SVGIG (reference sequence). The CDR3 is 15 amino acids. Trimming took 3 bases from V and 5 from J; bases not matched to a gene: 11.

There are a few counts of this clone. This chain uses TRBV4-3 with TRBJ2-1; D is perhaps TRBD2 (6 bases). V lost 4 bases, J lost 9 bases, and 19 bases lay in between. The V gene's germline CDR1 is LGHNA and CDR2 YSLEER. This CDR3 comprises 15 residues. The CDR3 DNA follows: TGCGCCAGCAGCCGGGACTCGGGGTCCACCAGTGAGCAGTTCTTC. Translation: CASSRDSGSTSEQFF.

The rearrangement joins TRBV30 to TRBJ1-5, with 7 bases lining up with TRBD1. This CDR3 comprises 13 residues. Germline assignment: CDR1 GTSNPN and CDR2 SVGIG (reference sequence). The V and J ends lost 8 bases and 2 bases, in that order; junction bases with no gene match: 6. CDR3: CATSDRRNQPQHF. In DNA form, the CDR3 reads TGTGCCACCTCGGACAGGCGCAATCAGCCCCAGCATTTT.

V usage is TRBV7-2 and J usage is TRBJ2-7, with 8 positions matching TRBD2. CDR1 SGHTA and CDR2 FQGNSA come from the germline V gene. The CDR3 spans 17 residues. Trimming at V came to 5 bases and at J to 2 bases, leaving 14 bases not matched to a gene. CDR3 coding DNA: TGTGCCAGCAGCCCCCGGAGTAGCGGGGTGATACCCTACGAGCAGTACTTC. Protein sequence: CASSPRSSGVIPYEQYF.

The chain links TRBV2 to TRBJ1-5, with 9 bases that match TRBD1. Germline CDR1 is SNHLY and CDR2 is FYNNEI. The CDR3 consists of 14 residues. The V segment lost 7 bases and the J segment 6 bases; nucleotides outside the gene matches: 7. The CDR3 nucleotides read TGTGCCAGCAACTTGGGGACAGGGCCTCAGCCCCAGCATTTT. Amino acids: CASNLGTGPQPQHF.

The chain employs TRBV9 and TRBJ2-3, with 8 bases fitting TRBD2. The CDR3 length is 14 residues. The trim removed 3 bases at V and 7 bases at J, leaving 7 bases unmatched. In germline, CDR1 is SGDLS, CDR2 YYNGEE. CDR3 sequence (DNA): TGTGCCAGCAGCGAAGGGACTAGTCCGTATACGCAGTATTTT. Encoded protein: CASSEGTSPYTQYF.

This clone is labeled as medium-sized (0.01 to 0.1%). The same CDR3 arises from other DNA sequences in this sample as well. This chain connects TRBV30 to TRBJ2-1; TRBD2 aligns across 8 bases. The CDR3 consists of 14 residues. Germline loops: CDR1 GTSNPN, CDR2 SVGIG (reference sequence). V lost 4 bases to trimming and J lost 8 bases; unmatched junction nucleotides: 10. CDR3 coding DNA: TGTGCCTGGAACCTCCTTAGCGGGGACGATGAGCAGTTCTTC. Its translation is CAWNLLSGDDEQFF.

V is TRBV5-1 and J is TRBJ2-2, with 7 bases fitting TRBD1. Trimming cost V 4 bases and J 2 bases; bases outside gene matches: 5. The germline V gene has CDR1 SGHRS and CDR2 YFSETQ. The CDR3 loop spans 15 amino acids. The CDR3 bases are TGCGCCAGCAGCCGGGGACAGATAAACACCGGGGAGCTGTTTTTT. It encodes CASSRGQINTGELFF. Variable domain in full (rest from reference TRBV5-1 and TRBJ2-2): KAGVTQTPRYLIKTRGQQVTLSCSPISGHRSVSWYQQTPGQGLQFLFEYFSETQRNKGNFPGRFSGRQFSNSRSEMNVSTLELGDSALYLCASSRGQINTGELFFGEGSRLTVL.

This clone turned up a few times. The V gene is TRBV12-5, the J gene TRBJ2-3; D perhaps matches TRBD1 (6 bases). CDR3 length: 15 amino acids. V lost 5 bases and J lost 2, with 14 bases in between. The V gene's germline CDR1 is LGHNT and CDR2 FRNRAP. As DNA, the CDR3 is TGTGCTAGTGGTCTCGGACAGTCGGCCACAGATACGCAGTATTTT. Translating gives CASGLGQSATDTQYF.

This clone came up many times. This chain uses TRBV7-2 with TRBJ2-1; 9 bases are a match to TRBD2. Germline loops: CDR1 SGHTA, CDR2 FQGNSA. Germline trimming cut 5 bases from V and 9 bases from J; bases unmatched to any gene: 11. The CDR3 has 15 amino acids. DNA of the CDR3: TGTGCCAGCAGCCCCCTAGCGGGAAGGTCGCTTGAGCAGTTCTTC. This sequence encodes CASSPLAGRSLEQFF.